The 3 T cell receptor beta chains below come from one sample, sequenced in a study of T cell repertoires in cytomegalovirus infection. These receptors have no identified antigens. Each CDR3 protein gets one entry after TCRdb re-called the reads with MiXCR. Found here are about 700,000 distinct CDR3 sequences, around 31% of them singletons; the top ten hold 15% to 20%. Specimen: cultured PBMCs, collected from culture after CMV antigen stimulation. These receptors were collected from a human donor in good health (CMV status not recorded). Some clones in this sample may be carry-over from other donors' samples.

The chain recombines TRBV12-3 or TRBV12-4 with TRBJ1-2; D unresolved. The length of the CDR3 is 13 residues. V gave up 4 bases and J gave up 1 base, with 7 bases separating them. The CDR3 region is CASSSTDNYGYTF. DNA of the CDR3: TGTGCCAGCAGTTCGACGGATAACTATGGCTACACCTTC.

This clonotype has only a few counts. V gene TRBV5-5 combines with J gene TRBJ1-1, with unresolved D. Germline V lookup: CDR1 SGHKS, CDR2 YYEKEE (reference sequence). V was cut by 4 bases and J by 3 bases, with 13 bases left in between. The CDR3 covers 14 residues. The CDR3 region is CASSRGIGDTEAFF. The CDR3 DNA reads as TGTGCCAGCAGCCGTGGGATTGGGGACACTGAAGCTTTCTTT.

This clonotype has a count of ten or more. One end of the junction is discordant with germline, which a read error may explain. The chain employs TRBV7-2 and TRBJ1-2; a possible D gene is TRBD1 (6 bases). Germline V lookup: CDR1 SGHTA, CDR2 FQGNSA. The CDR3 covers 14 residues. This CDR3 reads CASRFTGLNSGYTF. CDR3 nucleotides: TGTGCCAGCAGGTTTACAGGGTTGAACTCTGGCTACACCTTC.